Following are 3 T cell receptor beta chains from one sample sequenced in a study of somatic mutations in T cells in chronic GVHD (dated by TCRdb to 2018 to 2021). Libraries were made using the immunoSEQ multiplex PCR assay. In its TCRdb copy, this immuneACCESS table keeps in-frame sequences only and misses some clones. Where compared with another copy, unresolved V genes explain less than half of these, and the others have no known cause. This sample comprises some 13,000 clones, around four fifths of them detected only once. Of the sample, about 34% falls within the top ten clones. Sequenced sample: Vbeta20-negative CD4+ T cells from blood. What this sample's cell subset or site label stands for: CD4+ T cells sorted as TCR Vbeta20 negative by flow cytometry. Receptors were obtained from a male patient between 50 and 60 years old with chronic graft-versus-host disease. Some T cells may originate with the graft donor following a transplant.

V is TRBV2 and J is TRBJ2-1; possibly TRBD1 for D (6 bases). The CDR3 totals 12 residues. CDR1 is SNHLY and CDR2 is FYNNEI in the germline V gene. The germline V and J ends were trimmed by 2 bases and 9 bases, with 8 bases remaining between them. CDR3 sequence (DNA): TGTGCCAGCAGTGAACCAGGGGTTGAGCAGTTCTTC. Translated, it gives CASSEPGVEQFF.

The chain carries TRBV28 and TRBJ1-2; no clear D gene. V was clipped by 2 bases and J by 0 bases, with 10 bases between them. This CDR3 spans 15 amino acids. In germline, CDR1 is MDHEN, CDR2 SYDVKM. CDR3 sequence: CASSLSSYSNYGYTF. CDR3 DNA: TGTGCCAGCAGTTTAAGTAGCTATTCTAACTATGGCTACACCTTC.

This clone was picked up one time. The rearrangement links TRBV19 to TRBJ1-2; 7 nucleotides agree with TRBD1. This CDR3 region has 13 residues. The J segment lost 1 base and the V segment lost 8 bases, leaving 4 bases of the junction unmatched. CDR1 is LNHDA and CDR2 is SQIVND in the germline V gene (reference sequence). CDR3 DNA sequence: TGTGCCAGTCGACGGGACAGTAACTATGGCTACACCTTC. Its protein is CASRRDSNYGYTF.